The 18 T cell receptor beta chains reported below all come from one sample, sequenced in a study of blood T cell repertoires in COVID-19. The assay was immunoSEQ multiplex PCR, and TCRdb's table has in-frame clones only and misses some. The profile covers 150,000 or so clones, with 80% to 90% appearing a single time and approximately 4% taken by the ten largest. Sequenced sample: PBMCs or T cells enriched from blood (not recorded which). Receptors originate from a woman aged 45-59 years in a cohort exposed to, infected with or recovered from COVID-19 (not recorded which).

In its sample, this clone was seen once. The chain uses TRBV18 and TRBJ2-2; TRBD1 matches at 9 bases. Looked up from germline, CDR1 is KGHSH and CDR2 is LQKENI. The CDR3 totals 15 residues. After removal of 6 bases from V and 6 bases from J, the junction contained 8 bases not matched to a gene. The CDR3 DNA reads TGTGCCAGCTCTTTGGACAGGGGAACATCCGGGGAGCTGTTTTTT. Residues: CASSLDRGTSGELFF.

V is TRBV19 and J is TRBJ1-5; weak D call: TRBD1 (5 bases). The V gene's germline CDR1 is LNHDA and CDR2 SQIVND (reference sequence). The CDR3 is made up of 17 amino acids. The V end lost 7 bases, the J end lost 6 bases, and 25 bases lay between the germline ends. CDR3 in amino acids: CASIYTGQGGDGQPQHF. The CDR3 DNA follows: TGTGCCAGTATCTATACGGGGCAGGGAGGCGATGGTCAGCCCCAGCATTTT.

This clone came up many times. This chain links TRBV5-4 with TRBJ2-7, with D possibly TRBD1 on 5 matching bases. Trimming removed 0 bases from V and 6 bases from J, with 13 bases in between. The CDR3 has 14 amino acids. The V gene's germline CDR1 is SGHNT and CDR2 YYREEE (reference sequence). CDR3 in amino acids: CASSLGGRVLEQYF. In DNA form, the CDR3 reads TGTGCCAGCAGCTTGGGGGGCAGGGTGCTCGAGCAGTACTTC.

The chain joins TRBV6-4 to TRBJ1-5; D is undetermined. V lost 6 bases and J 1 base, leaving 10 bases between the germline ends. CDR1 is MRHNA, CDR2 SNTAGT, per germline. CDR3 size: 14 residues. Here the CDR3 reads CASSPEVSNQPQHF. CDR3 sequence (DNA): TGTGCCAGCAGCCCCGAGGTGAGCAATCAGCCCCAGCATTTT.

This clone occurred once. The rearrangement joins TRBV4-3 to TRBJ2-2, with 9 bases fitting TRBD1. Germline assignment: CDR1 LGHNA and CDR2 YSLEER. V lost 3 bases, J lost 0 bases, and 5 bases stayed unmatched. This CDR3 spans 17 amino acids. Here the CDR3 DNA reads TGCGCCAGCAGCCAGGAATACAGGGGGCCGAACACCGGGGAGCTGTTTTTT. Protein: CASSQEYRGPNTGELFF.

The chain uses TRBV7-9 and TRBJ2-5; 8 bases map to TRBD2. This CDR3 has 14 amino acids. V shed 3 bases and J 4 bases; nucleotides not matched to a gene: 4. CDR1 is SEHNR, CDR2 FQNEAQ, per germline (reference sequence). DNA for the CDR3: TGTGCCAGCAGCTTCAGCGGGAGCGGAGAGACCCAGTACTTC. It codes for CASSFSGSGETQYF. Full variable domain (remainder filled in from reference TRBV7-9 and TRBJ2-5): DTGVSQNPRHKITKRGQNVTFRCDPISEHNRLYWYRQTLGQGPEFLTYFQNEAQLEKSRLLSDRFSAERPKGSFSTLEIQRTEQGDSAMYLCASSFSGSGETQYFGPGTRLLVL.

This clone has more than one count but fewer than ten. The gene calls are TRBV5-3 and TRBJ2-3; a possible D gene is TRBD2 (5 bases). TRBV5-3 is identified as an open reading frame with a role that is uncertain. The germline V and J ends were trimmed by 2 bases and 4 bases, with 17 bases remaining between them. The CDR3 runs 16 residues. The CDR3 spells CARSFRTDFPPDTQYF. The CDR3 DNA follows: TGTGCCAGAAGCTTTCGAACGGACTTTCCCCCAGATACGCAGTATTTT.

The chain uses TRBV10-3 and TRBJ2-1; 9 bases fit TRBD2. V shed 2 bases, J shed 14 bases, and the junction held 7 bases outside the gene matches. CDR1 is ENHRY and CDR2 is SYGVKD in the germline V gene. The CDR3 extends over 13 amino acids. In nucleotides, the CDR3 is TGTGCCATCAGTGAGAGGACTAGCGAAAGGGAGTTCTTC. It is translated as CAISERTSEREFF.

The rearrangement links TRBV29-1 to TRBJ1-1; 10 nucleotides line up with TRBD1. CDR1 and CDR2 from the germline V gene are SQVTM and ANQGSEA. The junction had 3 bases not matched to a gene; V was cut back by 1 base and J by 1 base. The CDR3 extends over 15 amino acids. The CDR3: CSVEGGTGANTEAFF. In nucleotides, the CDR3 is TGCAGCGTTGAAGGGGGGACAGGGGCGAACACTGAAGCTTTCTTT.

The chain joins TRBV14 to TRBJ1-2; D is uncertain. Deletions cut 0 bases from V and 8 bases from J, with 10 bases between. The length of the CDR3 is 13 residues. CDR1 is SGHDN, CDR2 FVKESK, per germline. The CDR3 nucleotides are TGTGCCAGCAGCCAAGATACGCGAGGCGGCTACACCTTC. Encoded protein: CASSQDTRGGYTF.

V is TRBV19 and J is TRBJ1-1; D remains unclear. Trimming took 8 bases from V and 2 from J, leaving 18 bases between them. There are 15 residues in the CDR3. Germline CDR1 is LNHDA and CDR2 is SQIVND (reference sequence). The CDR3 loop is CASSPPGVVNTEAFF. The CDR3, as DNA: TGTGCCAGTTCTCCCCCCGGGGTCGTTAACACTGAAGCTTTCTTT. The whole variable domain, filled in from reference TRBV19 and TRBJ1-1, reads DGGITQSPKYLFRKEGQNVTLSCEQNLNHDAMYWYRQDPGQGLRLIYYSQIVNDFQKGDIAEGYSVSREKKESFPLTVTSAQKNPTAFYLCASSPPGVVNTEAFFGQGTRLTVV.

The genes are TRBV9 and TRBJ2-3; D might be TRBD2 (5 bases). The V and J ends lost 0 bases and 2 bases respectively, with 10 bases between them. The V gene's germline CDR1 is SGDLS and CDR2 YYNGEE. The CDR3 loop spans 15 amino acids. The CDR3 protein is CASSVGPGDTDTQYF. The CDR3 DNA reads TGTGCCAGCAGCGTAGGGCCCGGGGACACAGATACGCAGTATTTT.

The chain recombines TRBV5-1 with TRBJ2-3; 12 bases are a match to TRBD2. The CDR3 has 18 residues. The trim removed 0 bases at V and 1 base at J, leaving 6 bases unmatched. Germline lookup yields CDR1 SGHRS and CDR2 YFSETQ. The CDR3 reads CASSLEGLAGYGTDTQYF. The CDR3 DNA follows: TGCGCCAGCAGCTTGGAGGGACTAGCGGGTTACGGCACAGATACGCAGTATTTT.

This rearrangement joins TRBV7-9 to TRBJ2-3; 8 bases align to TRBD1. The CDR3 totals 14 residues. The V gene's germline CDR1 is SEHNR and CDR2 FQNEAQ (reference sequence). The V and J ends lost 8 bases and 5 bases, in that order; junction bases with no gene match: 9. The CDR3 sequence is CASSPDRAQDTQYF. For the CDR3, the DNA is TGTGCCAGCTCCCCGGACAGGGCTCAAGATACGCAGTATTTT. The entire variable domain, with the rest obtained from reference TRBV7-9 and TRBJ2-3, is as follows: DTGVSQNPRHKITKRGQNVTFRCDPISEHNRLYWYRQTLGQGPEFLTYFQNEAQLEKSRLLSDRFSAERPKGSFSTLEIQRTEQGDSAMYLCASSPDRAQDTQYFGPGTRLTVL.

The chain joins TRBV10-3 to TRBJ1-4, with 10 bases that match TRBD1. The CDR3 has 14 residues. Germline V gives CDR1 ENHRY, CDR2 SYGVKD. J lost 8 bases, V lost 6 bases, and 6 bases had no gene match. The DNA of the CDR3 is TGTGCCATCAGGGGACAGGGGAATGAGGAAAAACTGTTTTTT. This sequence encodes CAIRGQGNEEKLFF.

The genes are TRBV7-3 and TRBJ1-1; no clear D gene. The CDR3 has 13 amino acids. The V gene's germline CDR1 is SGHTA and CDR2 FQGTGA. Trimming removed 5 bases from V and 1 base from J, with 8 bases in between. The CDR3 DNA is TGTGCCAGCAGCAGAACACCGAACACTGAAGCTTTCTTT. Encoded protein: CASSRTPNTEAFF.

The rearrangement links TRBV28 to TRBJ1-1; 8 nucleotides agree with TRBD1. CDR1 is MDHEN and CDR2 is SYDVKM in the germline V gene. J lost 1 base, V lost 2 bases, and 6 bases had no gene match. CDR3 length: 16 amino acids. The CDR3 DNA is TGTGCCAGCAGTTTAGGGGCGGACAGGGCGAACACTGAAGCTTTCTTT. Encoded protein: CASSLGADRANTEAFF.

The chain recombines TRBV7-2 with TRBJ2-7, with D perhaps TRBD2 (5 bases). This CDR3 has 13 amino acids. Trimming took off 5 bases at V and 4 bases at J, with 12 bases between the two ends. Germline V gives CDR1 SGHTA, CDR2 FQGNSA. The chain's CDR3 is CASSTEGRYEQYF. The CDR3 DNA reads as TGTGCCAGCAGCACCGAAGGGAGATACGAGCAGTACTTC.